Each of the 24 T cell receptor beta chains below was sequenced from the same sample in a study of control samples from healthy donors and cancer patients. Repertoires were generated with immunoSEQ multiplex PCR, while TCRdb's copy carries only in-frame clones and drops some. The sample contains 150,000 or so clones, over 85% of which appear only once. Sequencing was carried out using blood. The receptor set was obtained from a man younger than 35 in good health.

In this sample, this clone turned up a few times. Here the CDR3 reads CASTGQINSPLHF. The CDR3 nucleotides read TGCGCCAGCACGGGACAGATTAATTCACCCCTCCACTTT. The chain links TRBV10-1 to TRBJ1-6; 7 bases are shared with TRBD1. The CDR3 covers 13 residues. The V segment lost 7 bases and the J segment 6 bases; nucleotides outside the gene matches: 3. CDR1 and CDR2 from the germline V gene are WNHNN and SYGVQD (reference sequence).

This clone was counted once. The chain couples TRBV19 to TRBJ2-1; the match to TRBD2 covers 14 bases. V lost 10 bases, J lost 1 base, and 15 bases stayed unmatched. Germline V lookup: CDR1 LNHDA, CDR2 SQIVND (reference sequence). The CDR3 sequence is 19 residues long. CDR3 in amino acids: CATTLGGLAGVFSYNEQFF. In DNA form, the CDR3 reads TGTGCCACCACGCTGGGGGGACTAGCGGGAGTGTTTTCCTACAATGAGCAGTTCTTC.

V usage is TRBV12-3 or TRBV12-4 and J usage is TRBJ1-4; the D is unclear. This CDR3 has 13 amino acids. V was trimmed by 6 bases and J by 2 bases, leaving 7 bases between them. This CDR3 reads CASRRGTNEKLFF. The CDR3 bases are TGTGCCAGCAGGAGAGGGACTAATGAAAAACTGTTTTTT.

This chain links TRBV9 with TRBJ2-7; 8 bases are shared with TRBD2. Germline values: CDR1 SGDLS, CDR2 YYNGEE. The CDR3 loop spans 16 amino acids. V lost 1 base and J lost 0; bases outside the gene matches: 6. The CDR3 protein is CASSVTGGVPSYEQYF. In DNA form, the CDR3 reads TGTGCCAGCAGCGTAACGGGGGGGGTCCCCTCCTACGAGCAGTACTTC. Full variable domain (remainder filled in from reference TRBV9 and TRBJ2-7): DSGVTQTPKHLITATGQRVTLRCSPRSGDLSVYWYQQSLDQGLQFLIQYYNGEERAKGNILERFSAQQFPDLHSELNLSSLELGDSALYFCASSVTGGVPSYEQYFGPGTRLTVT.

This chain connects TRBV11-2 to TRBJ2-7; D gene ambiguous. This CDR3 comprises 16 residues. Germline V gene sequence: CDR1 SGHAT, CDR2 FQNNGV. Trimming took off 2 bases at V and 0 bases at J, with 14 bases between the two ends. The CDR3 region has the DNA TGTGCCAGCAGCTTAAATCGTCTCGGACCCTCCTACGAGCAGTACTTC. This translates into CASSLNRLGPSYEQYF.

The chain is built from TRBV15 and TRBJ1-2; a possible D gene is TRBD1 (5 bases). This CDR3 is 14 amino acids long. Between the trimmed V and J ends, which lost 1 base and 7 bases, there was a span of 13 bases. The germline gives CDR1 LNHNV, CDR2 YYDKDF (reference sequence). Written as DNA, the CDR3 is TGTGCCACCAGCAGAGGACAGCCGTCTCGTGGCTACACCTTC. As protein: CATSRGQPSRGYTF.

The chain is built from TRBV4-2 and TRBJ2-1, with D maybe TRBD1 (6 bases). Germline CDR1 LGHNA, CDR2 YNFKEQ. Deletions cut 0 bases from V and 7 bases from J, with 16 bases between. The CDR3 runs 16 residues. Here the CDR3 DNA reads TGTGCCAGCAGCCAAGATGGCACAGGGTTCGGAAATGAGCAGTTCTTC. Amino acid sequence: CASSQDGTGFGNEQFF.

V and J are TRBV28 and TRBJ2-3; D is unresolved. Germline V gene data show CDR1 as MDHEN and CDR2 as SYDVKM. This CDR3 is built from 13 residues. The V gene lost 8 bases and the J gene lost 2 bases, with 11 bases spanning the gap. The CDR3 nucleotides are TGTGCCAGCGGGGTCCAACTCACAGATACGCAGTATTTT. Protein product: CASGVQLTDTQYF. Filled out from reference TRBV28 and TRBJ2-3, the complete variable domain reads DVKVTQSSRYLVKRTGEKVFLECVQDMDHENMFWYRQDPGLGLRLIYFSYDVKMKEKGDIPEGYSVSREKKERFSLILESASTNQTSMYLCASGVQLTDTQYFGPGTRLTVL.

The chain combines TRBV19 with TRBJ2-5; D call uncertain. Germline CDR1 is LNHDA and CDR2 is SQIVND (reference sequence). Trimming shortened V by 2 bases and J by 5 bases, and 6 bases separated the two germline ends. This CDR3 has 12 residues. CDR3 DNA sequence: TGTGCCAGTAGTATAAGCCGGGAGACCCAGTACTTC. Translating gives CASSISRETQYF.

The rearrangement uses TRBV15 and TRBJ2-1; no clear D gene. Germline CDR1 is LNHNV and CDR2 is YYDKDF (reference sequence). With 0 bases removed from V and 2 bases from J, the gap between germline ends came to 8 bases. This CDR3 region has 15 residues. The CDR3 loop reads CATSREGRTYNEQFF. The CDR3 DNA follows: TGTGCCACCAGCAGAGAAGGCCGAACCTACAATGAGCAGTTCTTC.

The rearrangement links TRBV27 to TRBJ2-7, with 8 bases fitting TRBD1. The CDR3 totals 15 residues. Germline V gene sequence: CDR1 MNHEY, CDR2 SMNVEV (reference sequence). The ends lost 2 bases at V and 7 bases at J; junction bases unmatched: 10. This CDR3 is CASSLSQGALAEQYF. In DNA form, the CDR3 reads TGTGCCAGCAGTTTAAGTCAGGGGGCCCTCGCTGAGCAGTACTTC.

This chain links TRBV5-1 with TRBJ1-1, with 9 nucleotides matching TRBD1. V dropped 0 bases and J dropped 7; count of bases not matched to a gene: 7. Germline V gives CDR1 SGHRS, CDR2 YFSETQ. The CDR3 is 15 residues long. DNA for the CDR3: TGCGCCAGCAGCTTGGGCGGACAGGGGCATGGTGAAGCTTTCTTT. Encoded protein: CASSLGGQGHGEAFF.

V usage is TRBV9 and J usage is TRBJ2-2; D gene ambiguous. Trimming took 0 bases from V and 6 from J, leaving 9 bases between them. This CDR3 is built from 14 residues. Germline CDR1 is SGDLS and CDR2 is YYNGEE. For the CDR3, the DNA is TGTGCCAGCAGCGTAGTCTCTGGGCCCGGGGAGCTGTTTTTT. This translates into CASSVVSGPGELFF.

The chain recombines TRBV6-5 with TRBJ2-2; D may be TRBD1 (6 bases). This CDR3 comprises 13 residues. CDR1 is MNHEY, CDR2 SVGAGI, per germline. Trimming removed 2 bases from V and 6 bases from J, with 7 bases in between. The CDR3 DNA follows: TGTGCCAGCAGTTACGAGGGGGCCGGGGAGCTGTTTTTT. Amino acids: CASSYEGAGELFF.

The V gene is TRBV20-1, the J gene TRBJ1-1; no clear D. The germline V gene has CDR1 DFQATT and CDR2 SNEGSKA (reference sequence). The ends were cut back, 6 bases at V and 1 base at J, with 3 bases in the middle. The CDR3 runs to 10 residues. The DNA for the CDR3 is TGCAGTGCGGCGAACACTGAAGCTTTCTTT. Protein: CSAANTEAFF.

The CDR3 region is CASSGGVQETQYF. For the CDR3, the DNA is TGTGCCAGCAGCGGGGGAGTGCAAGAGACCCAGTACTTC. This chain uses TRBV9 with TRBJ2-5, with a tentative D call TRBD2 (5 bases). Trimming stripped 3 bases from V and 2 bases from J, with 8 bases between. The length of the CDR3 is 13 residues. The germline gives CDR1 SGDLS, CDR2 YYNGEE.

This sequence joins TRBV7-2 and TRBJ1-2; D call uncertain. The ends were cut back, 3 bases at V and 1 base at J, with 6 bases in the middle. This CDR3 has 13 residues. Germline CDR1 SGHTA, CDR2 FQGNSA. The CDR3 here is CASSFTNNYGYTF. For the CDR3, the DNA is TGTGCCAGCAGCTTCACAAATAACTATGGCTACACCTTC.

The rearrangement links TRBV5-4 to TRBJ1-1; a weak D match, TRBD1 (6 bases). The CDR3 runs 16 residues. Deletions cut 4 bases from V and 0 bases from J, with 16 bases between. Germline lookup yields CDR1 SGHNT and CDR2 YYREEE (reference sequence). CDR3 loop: CASSRGTGLMNTEAFF. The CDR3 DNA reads TGTGCCAGCAGCAGAGGAACAGGGTTGATGAACACTGAAGCTTTCTTT.

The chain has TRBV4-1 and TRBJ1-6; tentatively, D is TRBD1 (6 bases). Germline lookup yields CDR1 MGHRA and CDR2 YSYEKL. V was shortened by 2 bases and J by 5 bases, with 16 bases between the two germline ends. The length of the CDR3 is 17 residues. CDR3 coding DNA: TGCGCCAGCAGCCAATTCCCGGACAGAGTGAATAATTCACCCCTCCACTTT. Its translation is CASSQFPDRVNNSPLHF.

CDR3 amino acids: CASSLAWASETEQYF. DNA of the CDR3: TGTGCCAGCAGCTTGGCCTGGGCTAGCGAAACCGAGCAGTACTTC. This chain connects TRBV7-9 to TRBJ2-7, with a possible D match to TRBD2 (6 bases). Germline V lookup: CDR1 SEHNR, CDR2 FQNEAQ (reference sequence). Trimming removed 3 bases from V and 6 bases from J, with 18 bases in between. The CDR3 length is 15 residues.

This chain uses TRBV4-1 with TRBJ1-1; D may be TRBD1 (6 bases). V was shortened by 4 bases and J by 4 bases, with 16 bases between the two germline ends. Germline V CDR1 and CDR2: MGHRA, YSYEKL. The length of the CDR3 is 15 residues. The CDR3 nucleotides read TGCGCCAGCAGCCCCGGGGGGGCGCCTGGCACTGAAGCTTTCTTT. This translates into CASSPGGAPGTEAFF.

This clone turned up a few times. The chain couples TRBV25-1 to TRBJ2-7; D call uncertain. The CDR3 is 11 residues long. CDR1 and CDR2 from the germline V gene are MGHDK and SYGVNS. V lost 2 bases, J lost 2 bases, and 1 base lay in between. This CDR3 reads CASSEAYEQYF. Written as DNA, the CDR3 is TGTGCCAGCAGTGAAGCCTACGAGCAGTACTTC.

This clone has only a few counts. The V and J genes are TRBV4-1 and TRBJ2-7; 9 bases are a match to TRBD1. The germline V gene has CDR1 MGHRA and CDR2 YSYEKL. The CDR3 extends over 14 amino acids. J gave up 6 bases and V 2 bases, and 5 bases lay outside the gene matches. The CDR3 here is CASSQRQGVTEQYF. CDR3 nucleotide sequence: TGCGCCAGCAGCCAACGACAGGGGGTTACCGAGCAGTACTTC.

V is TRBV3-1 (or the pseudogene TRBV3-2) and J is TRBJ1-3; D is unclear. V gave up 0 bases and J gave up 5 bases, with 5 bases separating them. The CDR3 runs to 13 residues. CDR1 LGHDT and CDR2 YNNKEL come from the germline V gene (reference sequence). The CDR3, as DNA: TGTGCCAGCAGCCAAGAGCATAGAAACACCATATATTTT. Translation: CASSQEHRNTIYF.